The next 5 T cell receptor beta chains were all read from a single sample in a study of T cells in Graves' hyperthyroidism and ophthalmopathy. Amplification targeted TCR beta CDR3 regions from RNA transcripts. The HTBI primer set drove a first-round RT-PCR of the TCR CDR3. TCRdb reprocessed the multiplex PCR reads via MiXCR and lists one record per CDR3 protein. Of about 380,000 distinct CDR3 sequences listed, approximately 12% are singletons. Sequencing input: blood. The receptors come from a young man with Graves' hyperthyroidism that later progressed to Graves' ophthalmopathy.

A few counts support this clonotype. J is TRBJ2-3 and V is TRBV9, with 12 bases matching TRBD2. With V trimmed by 4 bases and J by 7 bases, 7 bases remained unmatched. Looked up from germline, CDR1 is SGDLS and CDR2 is YYNGEE. This CDR3 has 15 amino acids. The CDR3 reads CASSRLAGDPHTQYF. In DNA form, the CDR3 reads TGTGCCAGCAGCCGACTAGCGGGGGACCCCCATACGCAGTATTTT.

There are many counts of this clonotype. This chain joins TRBV15 and TRBJ1-6; possibly TRBD1 for D (5 bases). V lost 0 bases to trimming and J lost 8 bases, with 11 bases between them. The CDR3 is made up of 15 amino acids. The germline gives CDR1 LNHNV, CDR2 YYDKDF (reference sequence). CDR3 nucleotide sequence: TGTGCCACCAGCAGAGATCGGGGCGGCCATTCACCCCTCCACTTT. It translates to CATSRDRGGHSPLHF.

This clonotype was counted at least ten times. The CDR3 sequence is CSEKNGGTDTQYF. The CDR3 nucleotides are TGCAGTGAGAAGAATGGTGGCACAGATACGCAGTATTTT. The chain has TRBV20-1 and TRBJ2-3; the D is unclear. CDR1 DFQATT and CDR2 SNEGSKA come from the germline V gene (reference sequence). The V gene lost 7 bases and the J gene lost 1 base, with 12 bases spanning the gap. The CDR3 contains 13 residues.

This clonotype was found a few times. The chain employs TRBV13 and TRBJ2-1, with 13 nucleotides matching TRBD2. V shed 5 bases and J 0 bases; nucleotides not matched to a gene: 10. The CDR3 has 19 amino acids. Germline V gene data show CDR1 as PRHDT and CDR2 as FYEKMQ (reference sequence). The CDR3 reads CASSQRGLAGAGSYNEQFF. In nucleotides, the CDR3 is TGTGCCAGCAGCCAAAGAGGACTAGCGGGGGCCGGCTCCTACAATGAGCAGTTCTTC. The whole variable domain, remainder taken from reference TRBV13 and TRBJ2-1, is AAGVIQSPRHLIKEKRETATLKCYPIPRHDTVYWYQQGPGQDPQFLISFYEKMQSDKGSIPDRFSAQQFSDYHSELNMSSLELGDSALYFCASSQRGLAGAGSYNEQFFGPGTRLTVL.

The chain carries TRBV15 and TRBJ1-4; TRBD1 might be the D (5 bases). Germline V gene data show CDR1 as LNHNV and CDR2 as YYDKDF (reference sequence). CDR3 length: 12 amino acids. Trimming removed 8 bases at V and 4 bases at J, with 8 bases between. CDR3 bases: TGTGCCACCCGACAGTATAATGAAAAACTGTTTTTT. Amino acids: CATRQYNEKLFF.